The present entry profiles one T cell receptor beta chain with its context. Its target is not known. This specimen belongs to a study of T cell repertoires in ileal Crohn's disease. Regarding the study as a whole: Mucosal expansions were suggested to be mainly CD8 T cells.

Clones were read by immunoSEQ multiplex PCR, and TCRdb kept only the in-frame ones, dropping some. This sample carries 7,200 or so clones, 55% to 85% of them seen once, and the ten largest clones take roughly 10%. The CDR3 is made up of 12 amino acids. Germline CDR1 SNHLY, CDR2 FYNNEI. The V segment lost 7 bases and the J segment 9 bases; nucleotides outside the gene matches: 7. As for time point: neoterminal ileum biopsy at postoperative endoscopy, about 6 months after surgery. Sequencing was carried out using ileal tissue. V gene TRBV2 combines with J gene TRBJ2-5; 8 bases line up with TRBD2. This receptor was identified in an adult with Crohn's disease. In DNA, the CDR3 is TGTGCCAGCACGGACTCGCGGGGGGCCCAGTACTTC. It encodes CASTDSRGAQYF.